This T cell receptor (beta chain) was sequenced for a study of siplizumab effects on memory and regulatory T cells. Study findings and constraints: Memory cells seemed less diverse than naive T cells, which seemed major alloresponse contributors. The majority of clones, roughly 75-97% of proliferating CD4+ or CD8+ clones, lacked an assignable naive or memory phenotype. Memory cells that were CD4+ and unstimulated gave rise to alloreactive sequences, which siplizumab significantly reduced.

Notes on this clone: Its antigen is undetermined.

The germline gives CDR1 MNHEY, CDR2 SVGAGI. Trimming removed 2 bases at V and 0 bases at J, with 2 bases between. The CDR3 covers 12 residues. Roughly 9 x 10^4 TCR templates were assayed per sample. Clones were sequenced by immunoSEQ multiplex PCR, and TCRdb holds only the in-frame ones, with some missing. The table records 87,000 or so clones, about 93% of them present only once. Sequencing was performed on non-Treg CD4+ T cells sorted from blood. The receptor's source is a human donor in good health. This chain connects TRBV6-5 to TRBJ2-7; D remains ambiguous. CDR3: CASSYHSYEQYF. CDR3 bases: TGTGCCAGCAGTTACCACTCCTACGAGCAGTACTTC.